Each of the 11 T cell receptor beta chains below was sequenced from the same sample in a study of CD8+ T cells in alopecia areata. Sequencing relied on a cDNA template that was reverse transcribed from extracted RNA. Sequencing was performed with immunoSEQ multiplex PCR; in TCRdb, only in-frame clones are kept and a portion is missing. This table has more than 150,000 clones, around 50% appearing once. This specimen consisted of CD4+ T cells sorted from blood, obtained at week 0. The receptors here all came from a human donor with alopecia areata.

The chain employs TRBV11-2 and TRBJ1-1; the D is unclear. The V end was cut by 5 bases, the J end by 3 bases, with 10 bases between. Germline CDR1 is SGHAT and CDR2 is FQNNGV. The CDR3 extends over 13 amino acids. The CDR3 loop reads CASSPRTDTEAFF. The CDR3 DNA is TGTGCCAGCAGCCCGAGGACGGACACTGAAGCTTTCTTT.

The rearrangement links TRBV5-1 to TRBJ1-1; 8 positions match TRBD1. This CDR3 comprises 13 residues. Germline V gene data show CDR1 as SGHRS and CDR2 as YFSETQ. The junction had 3 bases not matched to a gene; V was cut back by 0 bases and J by 8 bases. The CDR3 DNA reads TGCGCCAGCAGCTTGGGCAACAGGGGGGAAGCTTTCTTT. It is translated as CASSLGNRGEAFF.

V and J are TRBV29-1 and TRBJ1-2; 9 bases match TRBD1. From germline, CDR1 is SQVTM and CDR2 ANQGSEA. The CDR3 runs to 12 residues. Trimming at V came to 3 bases and at J to 11 bases, leaving 7 bases not matched to a gene. The DNA for the CDR3 is TGCAGCGTTGATACAGGGGGCATACGGTACACCTTC. It encodes CSVDTGGIRYTF.

This clone was counted a few times. The chain uses TRBV5-1 and TRBJ1-2; TRBD1 is a possible D gene (5 bases). This CDR3 is 12 amino acids long. V was pared by 4 bases and J by 5 bases, with 9 bases between. Germline V gives CDR1 SGHRS, CDR2 YFSETQ. CDR3 DNA: TGCGCCAGCAGCCCCGGGGGATATGGCTACACCTTC. It translates to CASSPGGYGYTF.

This clone has a handful of counts. The genes are TRBV29-1 and TRBJ1-1, with D maybe TRBD1 (6 bases). CDR1 is SQVTM, CDR2 ANQGSEA, per germline. V was trimmed by 6 bases and J by 3 bases, leaving 8 bases between them. The CDR3 covers 11 residues. The CDR3 loop reads CSVDRYTEAFF. The DNA of the CDR3 is TGCAGCGTCGACAGGTACACTGAAGCTTTCTTT.

This clone showed up just a few times. This chain links TRBV5-1 with TRBJ1-2; a weak D match, TRBD1 (5 bases). This CDR3 is built from 11 residues. Trimming removed 4 bases at V and 5 bases at J, with 6 bases between. Germline V gene sequence: CDR1 SGHRS, CDR2 YFSETQ. CDR3 in DNA: TGCGCCAGCAGCCCAGGGTATGGCTACACCTTC. It translates to CASSPGYGYTF.

The chain joins TRBV4-1 to TRBJ2-7; the D is unclear. The CDR3 runs to 14 residues. V shed 2 bases and J shed 6 bases, with 14 bases lying between them. In germline, CDR1 is MGHRA, CDR2 YSYEKL. The CDR3 region has the DNA TGCGCCAGCAGCCAAATGGTTGTTTCAAGCGAGCAGTACTTC. This sequence encodes CASSQMVVSSEQYF.

This clone was observed once. CDR3 in amino acids: CASSYDGTGELFF. DNA of the CDR3: TGTGCCAGCAGTTACGACGGTACCGGGGAGCTGTTTTTT. The chain employs TRBV6-5 and TRBJ2-2; D unclear. This CDR3 contains 13 residues. Trimming took off 2 bases at V and 5 bases at J, with 6 bases between the two ends. Germline V gene data show CDR1 as MNHEY and CDR2 as SVGAGI.

The chain carries TRBV25-1 and TRBJ2-5; perhaps D is TRBD1 or TRBD2 (6 bases each). The CDR3 spans 13 residues. The germline V and J ends were trimmed by 8 bases and 2 bases, with 12 bases remaining between them. The germline V gene has CDR1 MGHDK and CDR2 SYGVNS. DNA for the CDR3: TGTGCCAGCCTGGCGGGACATCAAGAGACCCAGTACTTC. Translating it yields CASLAGHQETQYF.

CDR3 nucleotide sequence: TGCAGCGTTGCGACAGCAGACCAAGAGACCCAGTACTTC. It yields the protein CSVATADQETQYF. This sequence joins TRBV29-1 and TRBJ2-5, with a tentative D call TRBD1 (5 bases). Germline CDR1 and CDR2: SQVTM and ANQGSEA. The CDR3 consists of 13 residues. V lost 4 bases and J lost 0, with 9 bases in between.

This clone was seen a handful of times. This rearrangement joins TRBV28 to TRBJ1-4, with a possible D match to TRBD1 (6 bases). CDR1 and CDR2 (germline): MDHEN, SYDVKM. The CDR3 covers 13 residues. The germline V and J ends were trimmed by 8 bases and 6 bases, with 13 bases remaining between them. CDR3 loop: CASRDRGYEKLFF. The CDR3 bases are TGTGCCAGCCGAGATAGGGGGTATGAAAAACTGTTTTTT.